These 23 T cell receptor beta chains came from one sample sequenced in a study of blood T cell repertoires in COVID-19. Libraries were prepared by immunoSEQ multiplex PCR; TCRdb keeps only in-frame clonotypes and omits some of them. Of 300,000 or so clones detected, approximately 88% appear once; the ten largest clones hold under 6.5%. Material for sequencing was peripheral blood. The receptor source for this set is a man between 18 and 29 years old who had recovered from COVID-19.

The chain recombines TRBV7-2 with TRBJ2-4; tentatively, D is TRBD2 (5 bases). Trimming removed 5 bases from V and 0 bases from J, with 14 bases in between. This CDR3 region has 16 residues. In germline, CDR1 is SGHTA, CDR2 FQGNSA. The CDR3 nucleotides read TGTGCCAGCAGCGACGGACTGAACCTAGCCAAAAACATTCAGTACTTC. The encoded protein is CASSDGLNLAKNIQYF. Full variable domain (missing parts from reference TRBV7-2 and TRBJ2-4): GAGVSQSPSNKVTEKGKDVELRCDPISGHTALYWYRQSLGQGLEFLIYFQGNSAPDKSGLPSDRFSAERTGGSVSTLTIQRTQQEDSAVYLCASSDGLNLAKNIQYFGAGTRLSVL.

J is TRBJ2-5 and V is TRBV5-4, with 8 nucleotides matching TRBD1. CDR3 length: 14 residues. J gave up 5 bases and V 3 bases, and 6 bases lay outside the gene matches. Per the germline V gene, CDR1 is SGHNT and CDR2 is YYREEE (reference sequence). Here the CDR3 DNA reads TGTGCCAGCAGCTCTCCAGGGGGCACGGAGACCCAGTACTTC. Translating it yields CASSSPGGTETQYF. The full variable domain, with the rest looked up from reference TRBV5-4 and TRBJ2-5, is ETGVTQSPTHLIKTRGQQVTLRCSSQSGHNTVSWYQQALGQGPQFIFQYYREEENGRGNFPPRFSGLQFPNYSSELNVNALELDDSALYLCASSSPGGTETQYFGPGTRLLVL.

The CDR3 loop reads CASIFEGHRGYTF. The CDR3 DNA reads TGTGCCAGCATTTTTGAGGGACATCGCGGCTACACCTTC. This sequence joins TRBV6-5 and TRBJ1-2; perhaps TRBD1 as D (6 bases). Germline V CDR1 and CDR2: MNHEY, SVGAGI. The CDR3 sequence is 13 residues long. V was trimmed by 7 bases and J by 8 bases, leaving 17 bases between them.

J is TRBJ1-1 and V is TRBV10-3, with TRBD1 identical over 7 bases. CDR1 and CDR2 from the germline V gene are ENHRY and SYGVKD. Trimming removed 10 bases from V and 1 base from J; junction bases left unmatched: 9. The CDR3 spans 14 residues. This CDR3 reads CATQVGTANTEAFF. The CDR3 bases are TGTGCCACACAGGTTGGGACAGCGAACACTGAAGCTTTCTTT.

CDR3 sequence reads: CASSALKTAGRTEAFF. The CDR3 bases are TGCGCCAGCAGTGCTTTGAAGACGGCAGGTCGCACTGAAGCTTTCTTT. The chain recombines TRBV10-1 with TRBJ1-1; D is unresolved. CDR3 length: 16 amino acids. From germline, CDR1 is WNHNN and CDR2 SYGVQD (reference sequence). With 4 bases removed from V and 4 bases from J, the gap between germline ends came to 19 bases.

Here the CDR3 reads CGQVGGNEQFF. In nucleotides, the CDR3 is TGCGGGCAGGTGGGGGGCAATGAGCAGTTCTTC. J is TRBJ2-1 and V is TRBV29-1, with a possible D match to TRBD2 (6 bases). CDR1 is SQVTM, CDR2 ANQGSEA, per germline. The CDR3 has 11 amino acids.

The V gene is TRBV5-1, the J gene TRBJ2-7, with TRBD2 identical over 9 bases. V shed 0 bases and J 2 bases; nucleotides not matched to a gene: 15. CDR3 length: 19 residues. Germline values: CDR1 SGHRS, CDR2 YFSETQ. Here the CDR3 DNA reads TGCGCCAGCAGCTTGGTAAGCCCTACTTCTTTAGCGGGGGCCTACGAGCAGTACTTC. Its translation: CASSLVSPTSLAGAYEQYF.

This clone was counted once. The V gene is TRBV19, the J gene TRBJ1-2, with 9 bases fitting TRBD1. CDR3 length equals 16 residues. Germline V lookup: CDR1 LNHDA, CDR2 SQIVND (reference sequence). After removal of 3 bases from V and 4 bases from J, the junction contained 9 bases not matched to a gene. For the CDR3, the DNA is TGTGCCAGTAGTATTTTGGGACAGGGCTTAACCTATGGCTACACCTTC. Translating gives CASSILGQGLTYGYTF.

The chain is built from TRBV30 and TRBJ1-4; no definite D call. This CDR3 has 13 residues. The ends were cut back, 3 bases at V and 6 bases at J, with 11 bases in the middle. Germline lookup yields CDR1 GTSNPN and CDR2 SVGIG (reference sequence). In DNA, the CDR3 is TGTGCCTGGAGGGTCAGCGGGTATGAAAAACTGTTTTTT. Translated: CAWRVSGYEKLFF.

V usage is TRBV4-1 and J usage is TRBJ2-3; 8 nucleotides line up with TRBD1. The V segment lost 2 bases and the J segment 2 bases; nucleotides outside the gene matches: 3. This CDR3 is built from 15 residues. CDR1 and CDR2 (germline): MGHRA, YSYEKL. CDR3 in DNA: TGCGCCAGCAGCCAAAACAGGGGGACCACAGATACGCAGTATTTT. As protein: CASSQNRGTTDTQYF.

The sample holds one count of this clone. This rearrangement joins TRBV5-4 to TRBJ2-7, with D perhaps matching TRBD1 (6 bases). V gave up 0 bases and J gave up 5 bases, with 15 bases separating them. The CDR3 is 15 residues long. Per the germline V gene, CDR1 is SGHNT and CDR2 is YYREEE (reference sequence). In DNA form, the CDR3 reads TGTGCCAGCAGCTTGGACGATAGGGGGACCCACGAGCAGTACTTC. It specifies CASSLDDRGTHEQYF.

This chain links TRBV5-4 with TRBJ2-2; a weak D match, TRBD2 (6 bases). This CDR3 is built from 16 residues. CDR1 and CDR2 from the germline V gene are SGHNT and YYREEE (reference sequence). Trimming pared 0 bases from V and 0 bases from J, leaving 9 bases between. The CDR3 reads CASSLGGTTNTGELFF. The CDR3 region has the DNA TGTGCCAGCAGCTTGGGCGGGACGACGAACACCGGGGAGCTGTTTTTT.

The chain recombines TRBV5-1 with TRBJ1-4; no definite D call. Deletions cut 0 bases from V and 7 bases from J, with 7 bases between. The germline CDR1 and CDR2 sequences are SGHRS and YFSETQ. The CDR3 has 13 residues. The CDR3 spells CASSLGHAEKLFF. The CDR3 region has the DNA TGCGCCAGCAGCTTGGGACACGCTGAAAAACTGTTTTTT.

The chain has TRBV7-9 and TRBJ2-7; TRBD1 aligns across 8 bases. Germline lookup yields CDR1 SEHNR and CDR2 FQNEAQ (reference sequence). V shed 1 base and J 6 bases; nucleotides not matched to a gene: 8. The CDR3 is 15 amino acids. CDR3 sequence reads: CASSLVSAGGTEQYF. The CDR3 nucleotides are TGTGCCAGCAGCTTAGTGTCGGCAGGGGGCACCGAGCAGTACTTC.

The chain is built from TRBV10-3 and TRBJ2-5, with 7 bases fitting TRBD2. Germline loops: CDR1 ENHRY, CDR2 SYGVKD. The CDR3 runs to 15 residues. V lost 6 bases, J lost 2 bases, and 9 bases stayed unmatched. DNA for the CDR3: TGTGCCATCAGCTTGACTAGCCGTACGCAAGAGACCCAGTACTTC. Residues: CAISLTSRTQETQYF.

The genes are TRBV6-5 and TRBJ1-1; 7 bases map to TRBD1. This CDR3 comprises 15 residues. The V gene end was trimmed by 6 bases and the J gene end by 0 bases; junction bases not matched to a gene: 7. Germline V gives CDR1 MNHEY, CDR2 SVGAGI. The CDR3 nucleotides are TGTGCCAGCAGGAACCGGGACAGAATGAACACTGAAGCTTTCTTT. Protein sequence: CASRNRDRMNTEAFF.

This clone was found once. V and J are TRBV5-4 and TRBJ2-3; 9 positions match TRBD2. Germline loops: CDR1 SGHNT, CDR2 YYREEE (reference sequence). With V trimmed by 1 base and J by 6 bases, 6 bases remained unmatched. The CDR3 spans 15 residues. This CDR3 is CASSLMAGGPDTQYF. The CDR3 DNA is TGTGCCAGCAGCTTGATGGCGGGAGGGCCCGATACGCAGTATTTT. Complete variable domain (other parts from reference TRBV5-4 and TRBJ2-3): ETGVTQSPTHLIKTRGQQVTLRCSSQSGHNTVSWYQQALGQGPQFIFQYYREEENGRGNFPPRFSGLQFPNYSSELNVNALELDDSALYLCASSLMAGGPDTQYFGPGTRLTVL.

This chain links TRBV9 with TRBJ2-5; 8 bases agree with TRBD2. Germline CDR1 is SGDLS and CDR2 is YYNGEE. The junction had 2 bases not matched to a gene; V was cut back by 0 bases and J by 1 base. The CDR3 is 15 amino acids. CDR3 region: CASSVETSGQETQYF. The CDR3 DNA follows: TGTGCCAGCAGCGTAGAAACTAGCGGCCAAGAGACCCAGTACTTC.

The chain combines TRBV6-5 with TRBJ2-5; 8 nucleotides agree with TRBD1. V shed 1 base and J 4 bases; nucleotides not matched to a gene: 5. Germline lookup yields CDR1 MNHEY and CDR2 SVGAGI. The CDR3 is 15 amino acids. The CDR3: CASSYFTGGVETQYF. In DNA form, the CDR3 reads TGTGCCAGCAGTTACTTCACAGGGGGAGTAGAGACCCAGTACTTC.

The genes are TRBV19 and TRBJ1-1; TRBD1 matches at 10 bases. The V segment lost 10 bases and the J segment 5 bases; nucleotides outside the gene matches: 7. Looked up from germline, CDR1 is LNHDA and CDR2 is SQIVND (reference sequence). The length of the CDR3 is 13 residues. The CDR3 protein is CATRDRGRTEAFF. CDR3 bases: TGTGCCACCCGTGACAGGGGGCGAACTGAAGCTTTCTTT.

The J gene is TRBJ2-3, the V gene TRBV4-1; 13 bases align to TRBD2. The germline gives CDR1 MGHRA, CDR2 YSYEKL. J gave up 2 bases and V 0 bases, and 5 bases lay outside the gene matches. There are 18 residues in the CDR3. CDR3 in amino acids: CASSQETSGRPATDTQYF. CDR3 DNA sequence: TGCGCCAGCAGCCAAGAGACTAGCGGGAGGCCCGCCACAGATACGCAGTATTTT.

The rearrangement uses TRBV27 and TRBJ1-1; D not resolved. V lost 6 bases to trimming and J lost 1 base, with 6 bases between them. CDR3 length: 12 amino acids. CDR1 and CDR2 from the germline V gene are MNHEY and SMNVEV (reference sequence). The CDR3 here is CASSRGNTEAFF. The CDR3, as DNA: TGTGCCAGCAGCCGAGGGAACACTGAAGCTTTCTTT.

CDR3 sequence reads: CAWGRRDRGNYGYTF. The CDR3 region has the DNA TGTGCCTGGGGGAGACGGGACAGGGGGAACTATGGCTACACCTTC. The chain combines TRBV30 with TRBJ1-2; TRBD1 matches 11 bases. Germline CDR1 and CDR2: GTSNPN and SVGIG (reference sequence). This CDR3 is built from 15 residues. V shed 5 bases, J shed 2 bases, and the junction held 7 bases outside the gene matches. The whole variable domain, remainder taken from reference TRBV30 and TRBJ1-2, is SQTIHQWPATLVQPVGSPLSLECTVEGTSNPNLYWYRQAAGRGLQLLFYSVGIGQISSEVPQNLSASRPQDRQFILSSKKLLLSDSGFYLCAWGRRDRGNYGYTFGSGTRLTVV.